The 6 T cell receptor beta chains presented below share a single source sample, sequenced in a study of radiotherapy plus CTLA-4 blockade in lung cancer. Assay used: immunoSEQ multiplex PCR; TCRdb lists only in-frame clones, some missing. The table has about 24,000 clones, over 55% seen once. Sequenced material: peripheral blood, taken from a patient treated with radiotherapy plus ipilimumab. These receptors were collected from a human donor with non-small cell lung cancer whose response to radiotherapy plus ipilimumab could not be evaluated.

The chain uses TRBV15 and TRBJ2-5, with D maybe TRBD1 (5 bases). The CDR3 spans 13 residues. Trimming stripped 0 bases from V and 7 bases from J, with 9 bases between. Per the germline V gene, CDR1 is LNHNV and CDR2 is YYDKDF (reference sequence). CDR3: CATSREQVGTQYF. DNA for the CDR3: TGTGCCACCAGCAGAGAACAGGTCGGGACCCAGTACTTC.

This clone was seen once. V and J are TRBV19 and TRBJ2-4, with a possible D match to TRBD1 (6 bases). Germline CDR1 LNHDA, CDR2 SQIVND (reference sequence). Trimming stripped 5 bases from V and 1 base from J, with 21 bases between. The CDR3 totals 18 residues. CDR3 region: CASSVNPRGLGAKNIQYF. CDR3 DNA sequence: TGTGCCAGTAGTGTGAACCCCAGGGGTTTGGGGGCCAAAAACATTCAGTACTTC.

J is TRBJ2-3 and V is TRBV4-2; 9 bases align to TRBD2. V was clipped by 0 bases and J by 2 bases; unmatched bases: 9. This CDR3 has 18 amino acids. Germline loops: CDR1 LGHNA, CDR2 YNFKEQ. In DNA, the CDR3 is TGTGCCAGCAGCCAAGAGCGTGGGCTAGCGGGATACACAGATACGCAGTATTTT. It encodes CASSQERGLAGYTDTQYF.

This sequence joins TRBV5-4 and TRBJ2-7, with 8 bases fitting TRBD2. Germline loops: CDR1 SGHNT, CDR2 YYREEE (reference sequence). The CDR3 has 14 amino acids. With 4 bases clipped from V and 5 bases from J, the junction kept 8 bases outside the gene matches. This chain's CDR3 is CASSTGGERHEQYF. DNA of the CDR3: TGTGCCAGCAGCACGGGGGGGGAGCGCCACGAGCAGTACTTC.

In this sample, this clone turned up a few times. The gene calls are TRBV5-1 and TRBJ1-4; TRBD1 aligns across 10 bases. Trimming took 4 bases from V and 6 from J; bases not matched to a gene: 6. The CDR3 is 15 residues long. Germline loops: CDR1 SGHRS, CDR2 YFSETQ. The CDR3 DNA is TGCGCCAGCAGCCCGGTCGGGACAGGGGATGAAAAACTGTTTTTT. This codes for CASSPVGTGDEKLFF.

The chain has TRBV25-1 and TRBJ2-1; TRBD2 matches 7 bases. Germline V lookup: CDR1 MGHDK, CDR2 SYGVNS. CDR3 size: 15 residues. Germline trimming cut 7 bases from V and 4 bases from J; bases unmatched to any gene: 10. The CDR3 nucleotides read TGTGCCAGCAAAAGAAGCGGGGCCTTTTACAATGAGCAGTTCTTC. The encoded protein is CASKRSGAFYNEQFF.